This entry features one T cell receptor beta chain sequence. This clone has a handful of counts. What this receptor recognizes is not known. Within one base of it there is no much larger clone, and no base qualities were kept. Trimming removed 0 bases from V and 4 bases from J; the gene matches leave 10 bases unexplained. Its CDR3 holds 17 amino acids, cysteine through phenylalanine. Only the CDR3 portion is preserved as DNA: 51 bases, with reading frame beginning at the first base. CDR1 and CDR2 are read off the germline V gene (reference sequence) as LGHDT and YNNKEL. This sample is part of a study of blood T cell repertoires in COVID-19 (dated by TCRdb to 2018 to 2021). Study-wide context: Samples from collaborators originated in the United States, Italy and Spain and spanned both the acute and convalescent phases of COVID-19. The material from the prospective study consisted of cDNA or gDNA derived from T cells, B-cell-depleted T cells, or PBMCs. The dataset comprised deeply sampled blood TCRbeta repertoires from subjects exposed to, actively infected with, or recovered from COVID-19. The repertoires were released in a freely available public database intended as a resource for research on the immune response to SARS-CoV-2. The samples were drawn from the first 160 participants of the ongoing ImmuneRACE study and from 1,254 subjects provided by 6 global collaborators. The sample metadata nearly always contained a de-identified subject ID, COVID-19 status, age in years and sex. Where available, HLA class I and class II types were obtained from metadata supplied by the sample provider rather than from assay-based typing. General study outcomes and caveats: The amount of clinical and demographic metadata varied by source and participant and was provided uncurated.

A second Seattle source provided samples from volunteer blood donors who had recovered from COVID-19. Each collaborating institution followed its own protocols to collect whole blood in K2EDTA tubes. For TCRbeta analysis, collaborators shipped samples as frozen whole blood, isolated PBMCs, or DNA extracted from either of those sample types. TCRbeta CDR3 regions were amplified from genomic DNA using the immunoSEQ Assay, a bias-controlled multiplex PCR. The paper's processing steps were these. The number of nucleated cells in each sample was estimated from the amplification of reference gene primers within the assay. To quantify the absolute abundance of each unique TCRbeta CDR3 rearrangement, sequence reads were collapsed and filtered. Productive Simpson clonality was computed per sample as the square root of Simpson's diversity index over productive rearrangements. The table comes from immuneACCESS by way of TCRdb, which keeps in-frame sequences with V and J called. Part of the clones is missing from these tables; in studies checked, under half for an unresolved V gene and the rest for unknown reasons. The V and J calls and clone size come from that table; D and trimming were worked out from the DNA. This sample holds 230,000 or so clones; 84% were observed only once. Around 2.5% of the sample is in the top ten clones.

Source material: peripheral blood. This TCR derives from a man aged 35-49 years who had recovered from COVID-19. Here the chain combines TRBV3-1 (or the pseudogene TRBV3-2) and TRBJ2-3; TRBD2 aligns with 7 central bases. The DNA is TGTGCCAGCAGCCAAGATTGGGAGGGGATCAGCGCAGATACGCAGTATTTT. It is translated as CASSQDWEGISADTQYF.